Listed below are T cell receptor beta chains from one sample, sequenced in a study of blood T cell repertoires in COVID-19. Libraries were prepared by immunoSEQ multiplex PCR; TCRdb keeps only in-frame clonotypes and omits some of them. The sample yields 64,000 or so clones, 80% to 90% seen once. Sequencing was done on a sample of peripheral blood. Receptors originate from a man aged 35 to 55 with acute or convalescent COVID-19. The CDR3 runs from the conserved cysteine through the conserved F or W. Fields, in order: clone size, D gene, J gene, V gene, CDR3 DNA, CDR3 protein. A D gene is named only where the DNA matches it firmly. A row's size may be missing; if present it is once, few, many or a size class.

. | . | TRBJ1-2 | TRBV28 | TGTGCCAGCAGTTTAAGGCAGGACTATGGCTACACCTTC | CASSLRQDYGYTF
. | TRBD1 | TRBJ1-6 | TRBV6-1 | TGTGCCAGCAGTGCCTGGACAGGGTCGAGCTCCTATAATTCACCCCTCCACTTT | CASSAWTGSSSYNSPLHF
few | . | TRBJ2-2 | TRBV2 | TGTGCCAGCAGTGAAGGTAGCAGTAACACCGGGGAGCTGTTTTTT | CASSEGSSNTGELFF
. | TRBD2 | TRBJ2-1 | TRBV11-2 | TGTGCCAGCAGCTTAGTCGCGGGGGGGCCTGGGGAGCAGTTCTTC | CASSLVAGGPGEQFF
. | . | TRBJ2-4 | TRBV5-1 | TGCGCCAGCAGCTCGGACAGAAACATTCAGTACTTC | CASSSDRNIQYF
. | TRBD1 | TRBJ2-7 | TRBV28 | TGTGCCAGCAGTTTTACCGGGACAGGGGGCTACGAGCAGTACTTC | CASSFTGTGGYEQYF
. | . | TRBJ1-5 | TRBV4-1 | TGCGCCAGCAGCCAAGATCTAGCAGGGGCACTAGAGCCCCAGCATTTT | CASSQDLAGALEPQHF
. | . | TRBJ2-3 | TRBV19 | TGTGCCAGTAGTCCCCGGGTCGTCCAAGATACGCAGTATTTT | CASSPRVVQDTQYF
. | TRBD1 | TRBJ2-3 | TRBV18 | TGTGCCAGCTCACAGAGACAGGGAAGCACAGATACGCAGTATTTT | CASSQRQGSTDTQYF
. | TRBD2 | TRBJ2-1 | TRBV5-6 | TGTGCCAGCTCTCAACTAGCGGGGACCTACAATGAGCAGTTCTTC | CASSQLAGTYNEQFF
. | . | TRBJ1-1 | TRBV29-1 | TGCAGCGTTGAATTTTACATGAACACTGAAGCTTTCTTT | CSVEFYMNTEAFF